The 17 T cell receptor beta chains below were found in one sample sequenced in a study of blood T cells in healthy people across ages. Together with a sample-barcoded 5' primer, a J-beta primer mix was included in a second PCR lasting roughly 6 to 12 cycles. TCRdb itself ran the 5' RACE reads through MiXCR, one entry per CDR3 protein. The table includes some 760,000 distinct CDR3 sequences, about 25% detected once. These records were also assigned to another study, of T cells of mothers and their children.

The sample was blood. The receptors derive from a boy aged 5-17 years in good health.

V usage is TRBV7-8 and J usage is TRBJ1-1; 7 bases line up with TRBD1. The CDR3 is 15 residues long. Losses at the gene ends were 2 bases for V and 3 bases for J; bases not matched to a gene: 6. Germline assignment: CDR1 SGHVS and CDR2 FQNEAQ. The CDR3 region is CASSLPGGSDTEAFF. The CDR3, as DNA: TGTGCCAGCAGCTTACCAGGGGGATCGGACACTGAAGCTTTCTTT.

This clonotype was counted a few times. The gene calls are TRBV29-1 and TRBJ2-1; possibly TRBD2 for D (6 bases). The CDR3 covers 13 residues. Germline CDR1 reads SQVTM; CDR2 reads ANQGSEA. The V end was cut by 4 bases, the J end by 5 bases, with 12 bases between. The CDR3 here is CSVVGLFNNEQFF. The CDR3 DNA is TGCAGCGTTGTGGGACTCTTTAACAATGAGCAGTTCTTC.

This clonotype was detected a few times. The chain employs TRBV12-3 or TRBV12-4 and TRBJ2-5; D might be TRBD2 (7 bases). TRBJ2-1 explains the end of the DNA better; the J call may be wrong. CDR3 length: 18 amino acids. The CDR3 is CASSFRGAWGDNYNEQFF. In DNA form, the CDR3 reads TGTGCCAGCAGTTTTCGGGGGGCTTGGGGGGACAACTACAATGAGCAGTTCTTC.

This clonotype was recorded a few times. CDR3 in DNA: TGTGCCAGCACCCCAAACCGACGGCCGAACACCGGGGAGCTGTTTTTT. It specifies CASTPNRRPNTGELFF. This chain connects TRBV27 to TRBJ2-2; no firm D call. V was clipped by 7 bases and J by 0 bases, with 15 bases between them. This CDR3 region has 16 residues. CDR1 and CDR2 from the germline V gene are MNHEY and SMNVEV (reference sequence).

The chain uses TRBV28 and TRBJ2-5, with D perhaps TRBD1 (6 bases). The DNA end favors TRBJ2-1, so the J call may be wrong. The CDR3 has 16 residues. Germline lookup yields CDR1 MDHEN and CDR2 SYDVKM. The CDR3 coding sequence is TGTGCCAGCAGTTTCAGGGACACAGACGCCTACAATGAGCAGTTCTTC. Translated, it gives CASSFRDTDAYNEQFF.

The chain couples TRBV14 to TRBJ2-5; D unclear. Germline V gives CDR1 SGHDN, CDR2 FVKESK. V lost 5 bases to trimming and J lost 1 base, with 17 bases between them. The CDR3 contains 16 residues. The CDR3 region is CASSLLQLYPQETQYF. DNA for the CDR3: TGTGCCAGCAGCTTACTGCAGCTATACCCCCAAGAGACCCAGTACTTC.

About this clonotype: One junction end disagrees with the germline gene, perhaps due to a read error. This chain links TRBV3-1 with TRBJ2-5, with 9 positions matching TRBD2. Germline V gene data show CDR1 as LGHDT and CDR2 as YNNKEL (reference sequence). The CDR3 totals 17 residues. The CDR3 is CTSSQVLAGGPGETQYF. CDR3 nucleotide sequence: TGTACCAGCAGCCAAGTTCTTGCGGGGGGGCCTGGAGAGACCCAGTACTTC.

The rearrangement links TRBV27 to TRBJ1-4; 7 positions match TRBD1. Germline V gene sequence: CDR1 MNHEY, CDR2 SMNVEV (reference sequence). The CDR3 covers 16 residues. With V trimmed by 5 bases and J by 5 bases, 11 bases remained unmatched. The CDR3 DNA is TGTGCCAGCAGTCCCTACCCCGGGACAGAGAATGAAAAACTGTTTTTT. Amino acids: CASSPYPGTENEKLFF.

This sequence joins TRBV12-3 or TRBV12-4 and TRBJ1-1, with 9 bases lining up with TRBD1. V shed 6 bases and J 7 bases; nucleotides not matched to a gene: 6. This CDR3 contains 13 residues. The CDR3: CASSSGTGLEAFF. The CDR3, as DNA: TGTGCCAGCAGCTCCGGGACAGGGCTTGAAGCTTTCTTT.

This chain links TRBV27 with TRBJ1-2, with 7 nucleotides matching TRBD1. V shed 6 bases, J shed 8 bases, and the junction held 12 bases outside the gene matches. Per the germline V gene, CDR1 is MNHEY and CDR2 is SMNVEV (reference sequence). The CDR3 runs 14 residues. The CDR3 reads CASRPSVGGQGYTF. The CDR3 coding sequence is TGTGCCAGCAGACCGTCCGTAGGGGGCCAGGGCTACACCTTC.

The sample holds a few counts of this clonotype. The chain carries TRBV5-1 and TRBJ2-7; no clear D gene. V lost 5 bases and J lost 4, with 19 bases in between. The CDR3 is 15 residues long. From germline, CDR1 is SGHRS and CDR2 YFSETQ. In DNA, the CDR3 is TGCGCCAGCAGTTTTCATCTCCTCGGGTTTTACGAGCAGTACTTC. Amino acids: CASSFHLLGFYEQYF. Complete variable domain (other parts from reference TRBV5-1 and TRBJ2-7): KAGVTQTPRYLIKTRGQQVTLSCSPISGHRSVSWYQQTPGQGLQFLFEYFSETQRNKGNFPGRFSGRQFSNSRSEMNVSTLELGDSALYLCASSFHLLGFYEQYFGPGTRLTVT.

This chain joins TRBV29-1 and TRBJ1-1, with unresolved D. Germline CDR1 is SQVTM and CDR2 is ANQGSEA. The CDR3 consists of 13 residues. V lost 4 bases, J lost 1 base, and 10 bases lay in between. The CDR3 DNA reads as TGCAGCGTTGCAGAGGGCGGGAACACTGAAGCTTTCTTT. Translation gives CSVAEGGNTEAFF.

The chain couples TRBV10-1 to TRBJ1-5, with D unresolved. Trimming shortened V by 0 bases and J by 6 bases, and 6 bases separated the two germline ends. This CDR3 region has 13 residues. The germline V gene encodes CDR1 WNHNN and CDR2 SYGVQD (reference sequence). DNA for the CDR3: TGCGCCAGCAGTGAGTCGGTCGGTCAGCCCCAGCATTTT. This sequence encodes CASSESVGQPQHF.

The chain combines TRBV7-9 with TRBJ2-1; D gene uncertain. The CDR3 is made up of 13 amino acids. Germline V gene data show CDR1 as SEHNR and CDR2 as FQNEAQ (reference sequence). Trimming took off 5 bases at V and 8 bases at J, with 13 bases between the two ends. CDR3 sequence: CASSPRPGDEQFF. The CDR3 DNA sequence: TGTGCCAGCAGCCCACGACCGGGCGATGAGCAGTTCTTC.

The rearrangement uses TRBV4-1 and TRBJ2-5; D may be TRBD1 or TRBD2 (5 bases each). Judging by the DNA end, TRBJ2-7 fits better; the J call may be wrong. Germline CDR1 and CDR2: MGHRA and YSYEKL. There are 15 residues in the CDR3. CDR3 sequence (DNA): TGCGCCAGCAGCCCCACCCGGGACGGAATCTACGAGCAGTACTTC. This encodes CASSPTRDGIYEQYF.

This chain joins TRBV6-5 and TRBJ2-5, with TRBD1 matching 9 bases. The V segment lost 0 bases and the J segment 2 bases; nucleotides outside the gene matches: 1. Germline V gene lookup returns CDR1 MNHEY and CDR2 SVGAGI. This CDR3 has 15 residues. CDR3 in DNA: TGTGCCAGCAGTTACTCGGGACAGGGACAAGAGACCCAGTACTTC. It specifies CASSYSGQGQETQYF.

This clonotype was detected a few times. This sequence joins TRBV11-2 and TRBJ2-1; D is unresolved. V was pared by 2 bases and J by 6 bases, with 11 bases between. Germline V gives CDR1 SGHAT, CDR2 FQNNGV. This CDR3 spans 14 amino acids. The CDR3 bases are TGTGCCAGCAGCTTACAAGTTGGTACCAATGAGCAGTTCTTC. It yields the protein CASSLQVGTNEQFF.